This T cell receptor beta chain comes out of a study of read filtering for tumor transcriptome and immune sequencing. Across the study: Per sample, TCR-region reads ranged about 4.05 to 11 million by IR-seq, about 80 to 1,400 by RNA-seq.

Regarding the study as a whole: Correlation between methods rose after single-read clonotypes were removed.

Bone marrow was sampled from every patient at the time of active disease. This clonotype has at least ten counts. Its antigen remains unidentified. The library was built from about 0.4 ug RNA with molecular barcoded adaptors for alpha/delta and beta/gamma chains. TCRdb ran MiXCR on the reads and lists one entry per CDR3 protein. The sample includes 60,000 to 80,000 distinct CDR3 sequences, roughly 13% seen only once; the top ten take 45% to 50%. Trimming removed 2 bases at V and 3 bases at J, with 17 bases between. The CDR3 consists of 17 residues. This sequence was found in a donor at least 40 years old with multiple myeloma. The rearrangement uses TRBV12-3 or TRBV12-4 and TRBJ1-5, with D tentatively TRBD1 (5 bases). The sequencing input was a population of CD138-negative cells sorted from bone marrow. CDR3 protein: CASSLNPGDPLNQPQHF. The CDR3 nucleotides are TGTGCCAGCAGTTTAAACCCCGGGGACCCGCTCAATCAGCCCCAGCATTTT.